Shown below are 19 T cell receptor beta chains from a single sample sequenced in a study of blood T cell repertoires in COVID-19. TCRdb keeps only in-frame clones here, not all; method: immunoSEQ multiplex PCR. The sample includes about 200,000 clones, roughly nine tenths of them seen just once. The material sequenced was peripheral blood. These receptors came from a woman aged 45-65 years with acute or convalescent COVID-19.

This chain connects TRBV7-9 to TRBJ2-3, with D tentatively TRBD2 (6 bases). Germline assignment: CDR1 SEHNR and CDR2 FQNEAQ (reference sequence). V lost 3 bases to trimming and J lost 8 bases, with 9 bases between them. The CDR3 has 12 residues. Here the CDR3 DNA reads TGTGCCAGCAGCTTGACTAGTGGTACGCAGTATTTT. Translating it yields CASSLTSGTQYF.

The chain carries TRBV4-3 and TRBJ1-4; 12 bases map to TRBD1. V shed 0 bases, J shed 11 bases, and the junction held 7 bases outside the gene matches. The CDR3 loop spans 16 amino acids. Germline CDR1 LGHNA, CDR2 YSLEER. The CDR3 bases are TGCGCCAGCAGCCAAGAGCTCTCGGGACAGGGGGCGAAACTGTTTTTT. Protein sequence: CASSQELSGQGAKLFF.

This clone was seen a handful of times. The rearrangement links TRBV4-3 to TRBJ2-3; TRBD2 matches 8 bases. The V gene end was trimmed by 0 bases and the J gene end by 3 bases; junction bases not matched to a gene: 5. This CDR3 has 16 residues. The V gene's germline CDR1 is LGHNA and CDR2 YSLEER. The CDR3 DNA is TGCGCCAGCAGCCAAGATACTCCGGGGGGGACAGATACGCAGTATTTT. Its translation: CASSQDTPGGTDTQYF.

This chain joins TRBV9 and TRBJ2-4; D is unclear. Germline V gives CDR1 SGDLS, CDR2 YYNGEE. The CDR3 runs 14 residues. V was shortened by 0 bases and J by 8 bases, with 12 bases between the two germline ends. The CDR3 region is CASSVGWAGDIQYF. Written as DNA, the CDR3 is TGTGCCAGCAGCGTAGGATGGGCAGGCGACATTCAGTACTTC.

This chain connects TRBV7-2 to TRBJ1-6; 8 bases map to TRBD1. Germline CDR1 and CDR2: SGHTA and FQGNSA. V gave up 5 bases and J gave up 8 bases; unmatched junction bases: 8. The CDR3 length is 15 residues. The CDR3 sequence: CASSPTDRADSPLHF. The CDR3 DNA reads as TGTGCCAGCAGCCCGACGGACAGGGCTGATTCACCCCTCCACTTT.

The rearrangement links TRBV7-3 to TRBJ1-1, with TRBD1 as a possible D gene (5 bases). With 7 bases removed from V and 1 base from J, the gap between germline ends came to 10 bases. The CDR3 loop spans 13 amino acids. CDR1 SGHTA and CDR2 FQGTGA come from the germline V gene. CDR3 sequence (DNA): TGTGCCAGCAAAAGGGGAAGGAACACTGAAGCTTTCTTT. Encoded protein: CASKRGRNTEAFF.

This chain links TRBV12-5 with TRBJ1-1; D may be TRBD1 (6 bases). The CDR3 consists of 12 residues. V was trimmed by 5 bases and J by 8 bases, leaving 12 bases between them. Germline V gives CDR1 LGHNT, CDR2 FRNRAP. DNA of the CDR3: TGTGCTAGTGGTCCGTCGGACAGCGAAGCTTTCTTT. This sequence encodes CASGPSDSEAFF.

This chain joins TRBV7-9 and TRBJ1-2, with TRBD1 as a possible D gene (5 bases). V gave up 1 base and J gave up 2 bases, with 14 bases separating them. This CDR3 is built from 16 residues. Germline CDR1 is SEHNR and CDR2 is FQNEAQ (reference sequence). This CDR3 reads CASSLEVGGANYGYTF. DNA for the CDR3: TGTGCCAGCAGCTTAGAAGTGGGAGGGGCCAACTATGGCTACACCTTC.

This clone has a single count. CDR3 sequence (DNA): TGTGCCAGCAGTGGCCTCAGGGGTAACTATGGCTACACCTTC. Its protein is CASSGLRGNYGYTF. This rearrangement joins TRBV25-1 to TRBJ1-2; the D gene is possibly TRBD1 (6 bases). The V end was cut by 4 bases, the J end by 1 base, with 10 bases between. This CDR3 has 14 residues. CDR1 is MGHDK, CDR2 SYGVNS, per germline.

The genes are TRBV12-3 or TRBV12-4 and TRBJ2-1; 11 bases fit TRBD2. The CDR3 is 13 amino acids. J gave up 14 bases and V 3 bases, and 6 bases lay outside the gene matches. In DNA, the CDR3 is TGTGCCAGCAGTTTCGGACTAGCGGGTGTTAAGTTCTTC. Translation: CASSFGLAGVKFF.

This chain uses TRBV6-1 with TRBJ2-7; 8 bases align to TRBD1. Germline CDR1 and CDR2: MNHNS and SASEGT. CDR3 length equals 16 residues. V trimming: 1 base; J trimming: 8 bases; junction bases outside the gene matches: 13. CDR3 DNA sequence: TGTGCCAGCAGTGAAGTCCTCTTCTCGGACAGGGCAAAGCAGTACTTC. Its translation: CASSEVLFSDRAKQYF.

Comment on this clone: Other DNA sequences in the sample encode the same CDR3. J is TRBJ2-5 and V is TRBV19; possibly TRBD2 for D (6 bases). The germline CDR1 and CDR2 sequences are LNHDA and SQIVND (reference sequence). V lost 3 bases to trimming and J lost 1 base, with 6 bases between them. CDR3 length: 13 amino acids. The chain's CDR3 is CASSISGQETQYF. The CDR3 DNA follows: TGTGCCAGTAGTATTAGCGGCCAAGAGACCCAGTACTTC.

The chain couples TRBV10-3 to TRBJ2-3, with 7 bases aligning to TRBD2. CDR1 and CDR2 from the germline V gene are ENHRY and SYGVKD. This CDR3 has 15 amino acids. Losses at the gene ends were 5 bases for V and 2 bases for J; bases not matched to a gene: 7. Here the CDR3 DNA reads TGTGCCATCAGTCCCAGGGAGCGGGACACAGATACGCAGTATTTT. Translating it yields CAISPRERDTDTQYF.

V and J are TRBV25-1 and TRBJ1-2; maybe TRBD1 (5 bases). V dropped 0 bases and J dropped 8 bases, with 10 bases sitting between them. Germline CDR1 MGHDK, CDR2 SYGVNS. The CDR3 is 13 amino acids. The CDR3 loop is CASSEYGGFGYTF. CDR3 DNA: TGTGCCAGCAGTGAATACGGGGGATTCGGCTACACCTTC.

This chain uses TRBV21-1 with TRBJ2-7; the D call in the table, TRBD1, was not verified against the DNA. TRBV21-1 is a documented pseudogene. CDR3 length: 15 residues. CDR3 sequence reads: CASSPRTRGHYEQYF. As DNA, the CDR3 is TGTGCCAGCAGCCCCCGGACCAGGGGACATTACGAGCAGTACTTC.

The chain uses TRBV5-6 and TRBJ1-5, with D uncertain. Trimming pared 0 bases from V and 4 bases from J, leaving 8 bases between. The length of the CDR3 is 14 residues. Germline V gene lookup returns CDR1 SGHDT and CDR2 YYEEEE. As DNA, the CDR3 is TGTGCCAGCAGCTTGGGAGGGTTTAATCAGCCCCAGCATTTT. Its protein product is CASSLGGFNQPQHF.

The chain uses TRBV12-3 or TRBV12-4 and TRBJ1-1; 7 bases fit TRBD1. The CDR3 loop spans 13 amino acids. The V gene end was trimmed by 7 bases and the J gene end by 6 bases; junction bases not matched to a gene: 8. CDR3 bases: TGTGCCAGCAATCTGGACAGGTCGGCTGAAGCTTTCTTT. It encodes CASNLDRSAEAFF.

J is TRBJ1-2 and V is TRBV7-2; possible D gene TRBD1, 5 bases. The V gene lost 4 bases and the J gene lost 3 bases, with 15 bases spanning the gap. CDR3 size: 15 residues. Per germline, CDR1 SGHTA and CDR2 FQGNSA. The CDR3 spells CASSSLRGSDYGYTF. Here the CDR3 DNA reads TGTGCCAGCAGCTCCTTGCGGGGCTCCGACTATGGCTACACCTTC. The entire variable domain, with the rest obtained from reference TRBV7-2 and TRBJ1-2, is as follows: GAGVSQSPSNKVTEKGKDVELRCDPISGHTALYWYRQSLGQGLEFLIYFQGNSAPDKSGLPSDRFSAERTGGSVSTLTIQRTQQEDSAVYLCASSSLRGSDYGYTFGSGTRLTVV.

J is TRBJ1-4 and V is TRBV6-2 or TRBV6-3; D gene ambiguous. The ends were cut back, 0 bases at V and 8 bases at J, with 4 bases in the middle. Germline V lookup: CDR1 MNHEY, CDR2 SVGEGT. This CDR3 has 12 amino acids. CDR3: CASSYSREKLFF. As DNA, the CDR3 is TGTGCCAGCAGTTACTCGCGGGAAAAACTGTTTTTT.